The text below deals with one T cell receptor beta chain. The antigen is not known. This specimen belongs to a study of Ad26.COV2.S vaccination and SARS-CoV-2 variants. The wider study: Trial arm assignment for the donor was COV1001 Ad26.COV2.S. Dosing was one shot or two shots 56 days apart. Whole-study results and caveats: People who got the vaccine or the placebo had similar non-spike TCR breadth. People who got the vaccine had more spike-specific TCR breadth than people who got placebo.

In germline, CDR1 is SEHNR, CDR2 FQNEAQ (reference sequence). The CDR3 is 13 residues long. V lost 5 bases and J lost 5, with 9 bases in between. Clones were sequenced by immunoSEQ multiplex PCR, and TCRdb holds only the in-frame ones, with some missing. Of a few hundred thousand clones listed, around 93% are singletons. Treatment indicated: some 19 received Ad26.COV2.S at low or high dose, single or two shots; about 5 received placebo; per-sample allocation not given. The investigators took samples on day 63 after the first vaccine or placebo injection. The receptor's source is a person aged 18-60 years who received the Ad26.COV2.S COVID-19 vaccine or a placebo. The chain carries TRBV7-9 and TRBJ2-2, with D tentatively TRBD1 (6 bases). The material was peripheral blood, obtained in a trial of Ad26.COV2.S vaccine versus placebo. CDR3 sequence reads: CASSRTGTGELFF. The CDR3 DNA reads TGTGCCAGCAGCCGCACAGGGACCGGGGAGCTGTTTTTT.